The source of this TCR beta chain is a study of blood T cells in healthy people across ages. Notes on the study in general: The study found more naive CD4+ cells and higher diversity in long-lived than aged donors. Among T cells, TCR beta diversity per million cells dropped roughly linearly as age rose.

Each donor's blood draw was approximately 10 milliliters of peripheral blood. It was with a sample-barcoded 5' primer and a J-beta primer mix that a second PCR of roughly 7 to 12 cycles was run. Every cDNA molecule carried a tag from a template-switch adaptor bearing 12 random nucleotides. TCRdb reprocessed the 5' RACE reads via MiXCR and lists one record per CDR3 protein. The sample contains around 1,700,000 distinct CDR3 sequences, approximately 28% of which appear only once. A note on this clonotype: Its antigen remains unidentified.

Per the germline V gene, CDR1 is LGHNA and CDR2 is YNFKEQ. The CDR3 is 14 amino acids. V shed 4 bases and J shed 4 bases, with 13 bases lying between them. Sequenced: blood. The source is a woman under 40 in good health. This chain uses TRBV4-2 with TRBJ1-2; D uncertain. The CDR3 protein is CASSRVVRSYGYTF. The CDR3 nucleotides are TGTGCCAGCAGCCGAGTGGTCAGATCCTATGGCTACACCTTC.